This section outlines one TCR beta chain sequence together with its context. Antigen unknown. Sequence data for DNA of cultured CD4+ T cells were generated by the Oncomine TCR Beta short-read assay. TCRdb passed the PCR reads through MiXCR, listing each CDR3 protein once. Of 15,000 to 20,000 distinct CDR3 sequences in the sample, roughly 45% are singletons; the top ten hold around 6.3%. The CDR3 runs to 13 residues. V gave up 6 bases and J gave up 9 bases, with 14 bases separating them. Per germline, CDR1 LNHDA and CDR2 SQIVND (reference sequence). The data were taken from a study of vaccination and CD4 T cells after COVID-19. Overall study: Stimulation of cells relied on overlapping spike peptides derived from SARS-CoV-2, HCoV-NL63, HCoV-OC43 and HCoV-229E.

Documented treatment: approximately nine-day PBMC culture with coronavirus spike peptide pools or control peptides (ViraFEST assay). This receptor was identified in a human donor who had recovered from COVID-19. The sample comprised CD4+ T cells from blood, cultured in vitro. V is TRBV19 and J is TRBJ2-2, with D tentatively TRBD1 or TRBD2 (6 bases each). In DNA form, the CDR3 reads TGTGCCAGTAGAGGGGGGCAAAGCAGGGAGCTGTTTTTT. This codes for CASRGGQSRELFF.